This TCR beta chain was observed in a study of identical twins. V dropped 0 bases and J dropped 5 bases, with 5 bases sitting between them. The germline gives CDR1 MNHEY, CDR2 SVGAGI. The CDR3 loop spans 13 amino acids. TCRdb analysed the 5' RACE reads with MiXCR anew, one entry per CDR3 protein. In the table there are roughly 350,000 distinct CDR3 sequences, 7% to 9.5% of which are singletons. Broader study findings: The study reached conclusions through statistical analysis that was cross-sectional, not following the same donors. Analyses of zero insertions could be partly confounded by invariant MAIT and iNKT cells. There were fewer insertions in abundant cord blood beta clonotypes, but memory repertoires showed no such pattern.

Points on this clonotype: Its specificity is not known.

V usage is TRBV6-5 and J usage is TRBJ2-1; the D is unclear. The sequence derives from a woman in her forties or fifties in good health. The specimen sequenced was naive T cells sorted from blood. For the CDR3, the DNA is TGTGCCAGCAGTTACTCGACCGACAATGAGCAGTTCTTC. Amino acids: CASSYSTDNEQFF.